The 18 T cell receptor beta chains below come from one sample, sequenced in a study of cytomegalovirus exposure and HLA in healthy donors. The PCR employed 60 Vbeta primers together with 13 Jbeta primers. The table came from immunoSEQ multiplex PCR; TCRdb's copy has only in-frame clones and leaves some out. The sample lists 150,000 to 200,000 clones; approximately 72% were seen once. Sequencing was performed on PBMCs. The receptors here all came from a human donor in good health.

This chain connects TRBV14 to TRBJ1-1; TRBD1 matches 7 bases. Losses at the gene ends were 5 bases for V and 1 base for J; bases not matched to a gene: 10. CDR1 and CDR2 from the germline V gene are SGHDN and FVKESK. The CDR3 is made up of 16 amino acids. The CDR3 bases are TGTGCCAGCAGCGGTATTACAGGGACAGCGAACACTGAAGCTTTCTTT. Residues: CASSGITGTANTEAFF.

The chain couples TRBV6-1 to TRBJ1-4; D is possibly TRBD1 (5 bases). Germline CDR1 is MNHNS and CDR2 is SASEGT. Trimming left V 1 base short and J 0 bases short, with 27 bases between. The CDR3 covers 22 residues. The CDR3 sequence is CASSEGGEGCDTGIATNEKLFF. As DNA, the CDR3 is TGTGCCAGCAGTGAAGGGGGGGAGGGGTGTGATACGGGAATTGCAACTAATGAAAAACTGTTTTTT.

This clone was seen once. The gene calls are TRBV5-1 and TRBJ1-6; TRBD1 aligns across 8 bases. Per the germline V gene, CDR1 is SGHRS and CDR2 is YFSETQ. Unmatched junction bases numbered 5, after V lost 3 bases and J lost 6 bases. The CDR3 is 15 residues long. The CDR3 DNA follows: TGCGCCAGCAGCTCTGGGACAGGAATTAATTCACCCCTCCACTTT. Encoded protein: CASSSGTGINSPLHF.

This chain uses TRBV9 with TRBJ1-1; possible D gene TRBD1, 5 bases. The CDR3 runs 13 residues. The V end was cut by 4 bases, the J end by 5 bases, with 12 bases between. The germline CDR1 and CDR2 sequences are SGDLS and YYNGEE. The CDR3 reads CASSQAGGTEAFF. The CDR3 region has the DNA TGTGCCAGCAGCCAAGCCGGGGGTACTGAAGCTTTCTTT.

This rearrangement joins TRBV30 to TRBJ2-5, with D perhaps matching TRBD2 (7 bases). CDR3 length: 17 amino acids. Germline loops: CDR1 GTSNPN, CDR2 SVGIG (reference sequence). V gave up 1 base and J gave up 5 bases, with 23 bases separating them. This CDR3 reads CAWSALGGLAEMETQYF. CDR3 in DNA: TGTGCCTGGAGTGCCCTGGGGGGGCTAGCGGAAATGGAGACCCAGTACTTC.

This chain connects TRBV27 to TRBJ2-1; 7 bases map to TRBD2. After removal of 6 bases from V and 1 base from J, the junction contained 12 bases not matched to a gene. This CDR3 comprises 17 residues. Germline CDR1 MNHEY, CDR2 SMNVEV (reference sequence). CDR3 DNA: TGTGCCAGCAGCCTCCTGGCGGGGGTACCATCCTACAATGAGCAGTTCTTC. This translates into CASSLLAGVPSYNEQFF.

A few counts support this clone. The J gene is TRBJ2-2, the V gene TRBV7-9, with 8 bases that match TRBD1. Germline CDR1 and CDR2: SEHNR and FQNEAQ (reference sequence). The length of the CDR3 is 16 residues. After removal of 3 bases from V and 7 bases from J, the junction contained 10 bases not matched to a gene. The CDR3 here is CASSFSQQGASGELFF. Written as DNA, the CDR3 is TGTGCCAGCAGCTTCTCCCAGCAGGGGGCTAGCGGGGAGCTGTTTTTT. Filled out from reference TRBV7-9 and TRBJ2-2, the complete variable domain reads DTGVSQNPRHKITKRGQNVTFRCDPISEHNRLYWYRQTLGQGPEFLTYFQNEAQLEKSRLLSDRFSAERPKGSFSTLEIQRTEQGDSAMYLCASSFSQQGASGELFFGEGSRLTVL.

J is TRBJ2-1 and V is TRBV30, with 15 bases lining up with TRBD2. The CDR3 contains 19 residues. Germline lookup yields CDR1 GTSNPN and CDR2 SVGIG (reference sequence). Germline trimming cut 4 bases from V and 2 bases from J; bases unmatched to any gene: 12. CDR3 DNA sequence: TGTGCCTGGACTGGACTAGCGGGGGGGAATAGAGAGCCCTACAATGAGCAGTTCTTC. This translates into CAWTGLAGGNREPYNEQFF. Full variable domain (remainder filled in from reference TRBV30 and TRBJ2-1): SQTIHQWPATLVQPVGSPLSLECTVEGTSNPNLYWYRQAAGRGLQLLFYSVGIGQISSEVPQNLSASRPQDRQFILSSKKLLLSDSGFYLCAWTGLAGGNREPYNEQFFGPGTRLTVL.

This rearrangement joins TRBV5-1 to TRBJ1-4; TRBD1 is a possible D gene (5 bases). Looked up from germline, CDR1 is SGHRS and CDR2 is YFSETQ. The CDR3 runs 15 residues. Trimming removed 6 bases from V and 2 bases from J, with 14 bases in between. The CDR3 DNA reads as TGCGCCAGCAACCTCCTGGGGGGTACTAATGAAAAACTGTTTTTT. This gives the protein CASNLLGGTNEKLFF.

The chain combines TRBV19 with TRBJ2-2, with 8 bases fitting TRBD1. V shed 6 bases and J 5 bases; nucleotides not matched to a gene: 8. Looked up from germline, CDR1 is LNHDA and CDR2 is SQIVND (reference sequence). The length of the CDR3 is 15 residues. CDR3 amino acids: CASRRQGSRTGELFF. The CDR3 nucleotides read TGTGCCAGTAGGAGACAGGGGAGTCGGACCGGGGAGCTGTTTTTT.

The V gene is TRBV11-3, the J gene TRBJ2-1, with D perhaps TRBD1 (6 bases). CDR3 length equals 13 residues. The germline V gene encodes CDR1 SGHNT and CDR2 YENEEA. V was trimmed by 1 base and J by 9 bases, leaving 10 bases between them. As DNA, the CDR3 is TGTGCCAGCAGCTTAGGGGGGCCCGGTGAGCAGTTCTTC. Its translation is CASSLGGPGEQFF. Full variable domain (outside the CDR3, taken from reference TRBV11-3 and TRBJ2-1): EAGVVQSPRYKIIEKKQPVAFWCNPISGHNTLYWYLQNLGQGPELLIRYENEEAVDDSQLPKDRFSAERLKGVDSTLKIQPAELGDSAVYLCASSLGGPGEQFFGPGTRLTVL.

The chain carries TRBV7-2 and TRBJ2-7, with 10 positions matching TRBD1. Per the germline V gene, CDR1 is SGHTA and CDR2 is FQGNSA. J lost 4 bases, V lost 5 bases, and 8 bases had no gene match. The CDR3 spans 15 residues. The CDR3 sequence: CASSQTGTGVYEQYF. The CDR3 coding sequence is TGTGCCAGCAGCCAAACCGGGACAGGGGTTTACGAGCAGTACTTC.

The chain joins TRBV11-2 to TRBJ1-4; D is ambiguous. Germline V gene sequence: CDR1 SGHAT, CDR2 FQNNGV. The V and J ends lost 5 bases and 2 bases respectively, with 12 bases between them. The CDR3 is 15 amino acids. CDR3 loop: CASSLRGTTNEKLFF. The CDR3 DNA sequence: TGTGCCAGCAGCCTTCGAGGTACCACTAATGAAAAACTGTTTTTT.

The chain combines TRBV6-5 with TRBJ1-2; D is possibly TRBD1 (6 bases). Trimming pared 6 bases from V and 8 bases from J, leaving 19 bases between. This CDR3 has 14 amino acids. Germline CDR1 MNHEY, CDR2 SVGAGI. The CDR3 nucleotides read TGTGCCAGCAGCCCCTCTAACAGGGTGGGGGGCTACACCTTC. Translated: CASSPSNRVGGYTF.

The chain couples TRBV4-1 to TRBJ2-7, with D tentatively TRBD1 (6 bases). Germline loops: CDR1 MGHRA, CDR2 YSYEKL. This CDR3 has 14 amino acids. The germline V and J ends were trimmed by 0 bases and 2 bases, with 8 bases remaining between them. CDR3 in DNA: TGCGCCAGCAGCCAAGACTCAGGGGCCTACGAGCAGTACTTC. Translation gives CASSQDSGAYEQYF.

This clone was seen only a few times. The gene calls are TRBV6-1 and TRBJ1-5; tentative D call: TRBD1 (6 bases). Per the germline V gene, CDR1 is MNHNS and CDR2 is SASEGT. The germline V and J ends were trimmed by 5 bases and 5 bases, with 16 bases remaining between them. The CDR3 is 15 residues long. CDR3 in amino acids: CASSFTGLGDQPQHF. In nucleotides, the CDR3 is TGTGCCAGCAGTTTCACAGGGTTGGGGGATCAGCCCCAGCATTTT.

This clone showed up just a few times. V gene TRBV5-4 combines with J gene TRBJ2-5; TRBD2 agrees at 9 bases. The germline gives CDR1 SGHNT, CDR2 YYREEE (reference sequence). This CDR3 contains 14 residues. The V segment lost 5 bases and the J segment 2 bases; nucleotides outside the gene matches: 4. The CDR3 coding sequence is TGTGCCAGCAGTGACCTAGCGGGGCAAGAGACCCAGTACTTC. Amino acid sequence: CASSDLAGQETQYF. The full variable domain, in which reference TRBV5-4 and TRBJ2-5 provide the parts outside the CDR3, is ETGVTQSPTHLIKTRGQQVTLRCSSQSGHNTVSWYQQALGQGPQFIFQYYREEENGRGNFPPRFSGLQFPNYSSELNVNALELDDSALYLCASSDLAGQETQYFGPGTRLLVL.

The chain uses TRBV11-3 and TRBJ2-1; 8 bases fit TRBD2. Germline V gene data show CDR1 as SGHNT and CDR2 as YENEEA. The CDR3 sequence is 16 residues long. V gave up 4 bases and J gave up 7 bases; unmatched junction bases: 12. CDR3 sequence: CASSYSGTDPGNEQFF. The DNA for the CDR3 is TGTGCCAGCAGCTATAGCGGGACCGACCCAGGAAATGAGCAGTTCTTC.